This T cell receptor (beta chain) derives from a study of blood T cell repertoires in COVID-19. Study summary: The samples span acute and convalescent COVID-19 from the United States, Italy and Spain. PBMCs, B-cell-depleted T cells, or T cells provided the cDNA or gDNA that made up the material.

Per the original methods: Scientists estimated how many nucleated cells there were by amplifying reference gene primers. TCRdb's table, derived via immunoSEQ multiplex PCR, lists solely in-frame clones and lacks some. The DNA gave D and trimming, while V, J and clone size come from that table. The sample has 120,000 to 150,000 clones, 85% seen once; the top ten hold nearly 3%. From germline, CDR1 is LGHDT and CDR2 YNNKEL (reference sequence). CDR3 size: 19 residues. V was pared by 3 bases and J by 1 base, with 12 bases of the junction left unmatched. The TCR sequence derives from a woman between 35 and 50 years old with active or convalescent COVID-19. The chain couples TRBV3-1 (or the pseudogene TRBV3-2) to TRBJ2-6; 7 positions match TRBD1. Source material: peripheral blood. CDR3 loop: CASSHSVGTAASGANVLTF. The CDR3 DNA reads TGTGCCAGCAGCCATTCCGTGGGGACAGCCGCATCTGGGGCCAACGTCCTGACTTTC.